This is a list of T cell receptor beta chains from one sample in a study of T cells in Graves' hyperthyroidism and ophthalmopathy. TCRdb re-analysed the multiplex PCR reads in MiXCR, keeping a single row per CDR3 protein. The data contain approximately 560,000 distinct CDR3 sequences, about half of them singletons. Sequencing was done on a sample of peripheral blood or thyroid tissue (not recorded which). These receptors were taken from a woman between 18 and 29 years old with Graves' hyperthyroidism. Each CDR3 is given with its conserved first and last residue. The D gene is left open where the match is weak. Rows give clone size only sometimes, using once, few, many, or a class for an expanded clone.

clone size	J gene	D gene	V gene	CDR3 DNA	CDR3 protein
many	TRBJ1-4	.	TRBV7-9	TGTGCCAGCAGCTCGACAGTCGGTGAAAAACTGTTTTTT	CASSSTVGEKLFF
few	TRBJ1-5	.	TRBV24-1	TGTGCCACCAGTGATTCCCTGGAGAGGCTTCGCCAGCCCCAGCATTTT	CATSDSLERLRQPQHF
few	TRBJ1-4	.	TRBV2	TGTGCCAGCAACAGGGTCGGATCTACTAATGAAAAACTGTTTTTT	CASNRVGSTNEKLFF
.	TRBJ1-1	.	TRBV2	TGTGCCGGCACCTTAGGGCTGAACACTGAAGCTTTCTTT	CAGTLGLNTEAFF
.	TRBJ2-7	TRBD2	TRBV7-9	TGTGCCAGCAGCACGACTAGCGGGAGGGAAGACTACGAGCAGTACTTC	CASSTTSGREDYEQYF
.	TRBJ2-7	.	TRBV2	TGTGCCAGCGGGGGTGGTGGGAGTTCCTACGAGCAGTACTTC	CASGGGGSSYEQYF
.	TRBJ1-4	TRBD1	TRBV11-2	TGTGCCAGCAGCTTGACGACAGGGTCTAATGAAAAACTGTTTTTT	CASSLTTGSNEKLFF
many	TRBJ1-2	.	TRBV10-3	TGTGCCATCAGTGAGTTGGGCGGACAGAACTATGGCTACACCTTC	CAISELGGQNYGYTF
few	TRBJ1-6	.	TRBV5-5	TGTGCCAGCAGCCGGCGACAGGATACCCTCCACTTT	CASSRRQDTLHF
.	TRBJ1-4	.	TRBV6-5	TGTGCCAGCAGTTACCGGTTAAATGAAAAACTGTTTTTT	CASSYRLNEKLFF
.	TRBJ1-1	.	TRBV10-3	TGTGCCATCAGTGAAGGGGCAGGTGAAGCTTTCTTT	CAISEGAGEAFF
.	TRBJ1-4	.	TRBV20-1	TGCAGTGCTAGGGCAGGATCCGAAAAACTGTTTTTT	CSARAGSEKLFF
.	TRBJ2-7	.	TRBV7-9	TGTGCCAGCAGCGTGAGCCGGGCCTACGAGCAGTACTTC	CASSVSRAYEQYF
few	TRBJ2-7	.	TRBV7-2	TGTGCCAGCAGCCGGGACTCAACCGAGCAGTACTTC	CASSRDSTEQYF
.	TRBJ2-6	.	TRBV25-1	TGTGCCAGCAGCCCTCCGGTTGACAGGTCAGGCGTCCTGACTTTC	CASSPPVDRSGVLTF
.	TRBJ2-7	.	TRBV7-2	TGTGCCAGCTCACCCCGGGACAATGACTACGAGCAGTACTTC	CASSPRDNDYEQYF
.	TRBJ2-7	.	TRBV25-1	TGCGCCAGCAGCCAAGATGAGAAGGCATCCTACGAGCAGTACTTC	CASSQDEKASYEQYF
.	TRBJ2-7	.	TRBV24-1	TGTGCCAGCAGTGATAGTCGGGCCGAGTGGGGCGAGCAGTACTTC	CASSDSRAEWGEQYF
.	TRBJ2-5	TRBD2	TRBV9	TGTGCCAGCAGCTCAGGCCCACTAGCGGGAGGACCAAAAGAGACCCAGTACTTC	CASSSGPLAGGPKETQYF
few	TRBJ1-1	TRBD1	TRBV12-3/TRBV12-4	TGTGCCAGCAGCCCCCGGACAGGCGGTGAAGCTTTCTTT	CASSPRTGGEAFF
few	TRBJ1-5	TRBD1	TRBV9	TGTGCCAGCAGCGGACGGGACAGGGGTCAGCCCCAGCATTTT	CASSGRDRGQPQHF
.	TRBJ2-6	TRBD2	TRBV15	TGTGCCACGGGGCTAGCGGGAGCCTACGTCCTGACTTTC	CATGLAGAYVLTF
.	TRBJ2-7	.	TRBV7-2	TGTGCCAGCATGGGGGGTCCAACCTACGAGCAGTACTTC	CASMGGPTYEQYF
many	TRBJ1-1	.	TRBV7-6	TGTGCCAGCAGCCTCACCCCTTCGAACACTGAAGCTTTCTTT	CASSLTPSNTEAFF
.	TRBJ1-5	TRBD1	TRBV9	TGTGCCAGCAGCTACACCCCGGACAGGGAAAATCAGCCCCAGCATTTT	CASSYTPDRENQPQHF
many	TRBJ1-1	.	TRBV10-3	TGTGCCATCACTAAGGCGATGAACACTGAAGCTTTCTTT	CAITKAMNTEAFF
.	TRBJ1-2	.	TRBV29-1	TGCAGCTCCGGATCATCGAACTATGGCTACACCTTC	CSSGSSNYGYTF
.	TRBJ1-2	TRBD1	TRBV10-3	TGTGCCATCCGGCCAGGACAGGCTAACTATGGCTACACCTTC	CAIRPGQANYGYTF
.	TRBJ1-6	.	TRBV9	TGTGCCAGCAGCGCGGGGATAGGGGATTCACCCCTCCACTTT	CASSAGIGDSPLHF
many	TRBJ1-1	.	TRBV7-9	TGTGCCAGCAGCTTAGATGGCAGCACTGAAGCTTTCTTT	CASSLDGSTEAFF
many	TRBJ1-5	.	TRBV20-1	TGCAGTGCTAGGTCCGCCCCGAAGGAAGCCCAGCATTTT	CSARSAPKEAQHF
.	TRBJ1-3	TRBD1	TRBV7-9	TGTGCCAGCAGCTCGTGGACAGGGGGTGGAAACACCATATATTTT	CASSSWTGGGNTIYF
.	TRBJ1-2	.	TRBV11-1	TGTGCCAGCAGCTTACAGATCCAGGATTTAGGCTATGGCTACACCTTC	CASSLQIQDLGYGYTF
many	TRBJ1-4	.	TRBV25-1	TGTGCCAGCAGGCCCTCTCAGAACACAACTAATGAAAAACTGTTTTTT	CASRPSQNTTNEKLFF
few	TRBJ2-2	TRBD1	TRBV24-1	TGTGCCACCCTCGGACAGGGACACACCGGGGAGCTGTTTTTT	CATLGQGHTGELFF
.	TRBJ2-7	.	TRBV7-2	TGTGCCAGCAGATCCACTAGCAGCTCGTCCTACGAGCAGTACTTC	CASRSTSSSSYEQYF
.	TRBJ2-7	TRBD2	TRBV7-9	TGTGCCAGCAGCCCGGGACTAGCGGGTGTATCTGTCGAGCAGTACTTC	CASSPGLAGVSVEQYF
.	TRBJ2-7	TRBD2	TRBV7-9	TGTGCCAGCAGTTTAGAAGCGGGGAATGTCTACGAGCAGTACTTC	CASSLEAGNVYEQYF
.	TRBJ2-5	TRBD2	TRBV9	TGTGCCAGCAGCGGTAGCGGGAGGGCTGAGGAGACCCAGTACTTC	CASSGSGRAEETQYF
few	TRBJ2-6	.	TRBV7-3	TGTGCCAGCAGCCCCCTGGGGACGGTTAGCTCTGGGGCCAACGTCCTGACTTTC	CASSPLGTVSSGANVLTF
few	TRBJ1-1	.	TRBV2	TGTGCCAGCAGTTTATGGGTGGGGAGACGGAACACTGAAGCTTTCTTT	CASSLWVGRRNTEAFF
once	TRBJ1-6	.	TRBV2	TGTGCCAGCTCCCGGGGCGGGGAGGGTTCACCCCTCCACTTT	CASSRGGEGSPLHF
.	TRBJ1-2	.	TRBV25-1	TGTGCCAGCAGTGCTAGAGTCAACAGGAGAAACTATGGCTACACCTTC	CASSARVNRRNYGYTF
.	TRBJ2-7	.	TRBV6-7	TGTGCCAGCAGTTACGCCCGGGACTCAGACTACGAGCAGTACTTC	CASSYARDSDYEQYF
few	TRBJ1-2	TRBD1	TRBV5-1	TGCGCCAGCAGCCAAGAAGGGACAGGGGTAAACTATGGCTACACCTTC	CASSQEGTGVNYGYTF
.	TRBJ1-4	.	TRBV2	TGTGCCAGCAGATACCGGGACGGCAATGAAAAACTGTTTTTT	CASRYRDGNEKLFF
many	TRBJ1-5	.	TRBV29-1	TGCAGCGTTGCGGGCGGGGGTCAGCCCCAGCATTTT	CSVAGGGQPQHF
.	TRBJ1-4	TRBD1	TRBV24-1	TGTGCCACCTCCCCGGGACAGGGAGGTGAAAAACTGTTTTTT	CATSPGQGGEKLFF
.	TRBJ1-5	.	TRBV24-1	TGTGCCACCAGTGCCGCGGGGGGGCGCGGGTCCTCGGGCAATCAGCCCCAGCATTTT	CATSAAGGRGSSGNQPQHF